This TCR beta chain comes out of a study of cytomegalovirus exposure and HLA in healthy donors. The CDR3 totals 15 residues. V dropped 0 bases and J dropped 2; count of bases not matched to a gene: 4. Germline V gives CDR1 LNHDA, CDR2 SQIVND (reference sequence). With 60 Vbeta and 13 Jbeta primers, the PCR was carried out. The table came from immunoSEQ multiplex PCR; TCRdb's copy has only in-frame clones and leaves some out. The sample has roughly 120,000 clones. This chain uses TRBV19 with TRBJ2-7; 7 bases are a match to TRBD1. The receptor comes from a man in his forties in good health and CMV-seropositive. Sequencing was carried out using PBMCs. This chain's CDR3 is CASSIEGGPTYEQYF. The CDR3 DNA is TGTGCCAGTAGTATAGAAGGGGGCCCAACCTACGAGCAGTACTTC.